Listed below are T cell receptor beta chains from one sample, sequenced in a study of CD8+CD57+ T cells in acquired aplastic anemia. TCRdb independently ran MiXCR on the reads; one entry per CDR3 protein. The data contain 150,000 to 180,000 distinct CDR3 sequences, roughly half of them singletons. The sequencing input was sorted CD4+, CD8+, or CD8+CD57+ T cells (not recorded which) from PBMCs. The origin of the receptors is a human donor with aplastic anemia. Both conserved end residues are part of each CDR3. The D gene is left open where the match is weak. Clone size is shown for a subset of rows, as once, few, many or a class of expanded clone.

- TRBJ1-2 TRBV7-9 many CASTLRGGYTF TGTGCCAGCACATTAAGGGGGGGCTACACCTTC
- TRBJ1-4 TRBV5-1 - CASSFGPHGTNEKLFF TGCGCCAGCAGCTTCGGGCCGCACGGCACTAATGAAAAACTGTTTTTT
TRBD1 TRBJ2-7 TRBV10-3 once CAIIPDRGLIYEQYF TGTGCCATCATTCCGGACAGGGGCTTGATCTACGAGCAGTACTTC
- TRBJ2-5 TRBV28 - CASSFGGEIHETQYF TGTGCCAGCAGTTTTGGGGGAGAAATTCACGAGACCCAGTACTTC
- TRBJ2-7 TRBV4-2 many CASSQAQFDSYEQYF TGTGCCAGCAGCCAAGCTCAGTTCGACTCCTACGAGCAGTACTTC
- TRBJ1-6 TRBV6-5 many CASSYEAGRSPLHF TGTGCCAGCAGTTATGAGGCAGGGAGATCACCCCTCCACTTT
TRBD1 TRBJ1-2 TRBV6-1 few CASEVPGTGVPRYGYTF TGTGCCAGCGAGGTCCCCGGGACAGGGGTCCCCCGCTATGGCTACACCTTC
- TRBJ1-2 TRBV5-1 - CASSPWGRGREGYTF TGCGCCAGCAGCCCATGGGGGAGGGGTCGAGAAGGCTACACCTTC
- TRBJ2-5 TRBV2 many CASRSLGRAGETQYF TGTGCCAGCCGCTCGCTGGGACGGGCGGGGGAGACCCAGTACTTC
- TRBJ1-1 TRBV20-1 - CSALRVGTGSFF -
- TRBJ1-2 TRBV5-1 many CASSLSPDRNYGYTF TGCGCCAGCAGCTTGTCCCCGGACAGAAACTATGGCTACACCTTC
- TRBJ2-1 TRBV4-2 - CASSQAVNKRTGNEQFF TGTGCCAGCAGCCAAGCGGTAAACAAACGAACAGGTAATGAGCAGTTCTTC
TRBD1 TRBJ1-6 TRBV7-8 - CASSVPGQGSSSPLHF TGTGCCAGCAGCGTCCCGGGACAGGGAAGCAGTTCACCCCTCCACTTT
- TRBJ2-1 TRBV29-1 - CSVEADGTSSSYNEQFF TGCAGCGTTGAAGCGGATGGGACAAGCAGCTCCTACAATGAGCAGTTCTTC
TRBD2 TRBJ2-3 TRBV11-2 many CASSFVRGEGTDTQYF TGTGCCAGCAGCTTTGTGCGGGGGGAGGGCACAGATACGCAGTATTTT
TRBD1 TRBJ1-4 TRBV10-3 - CAISEPGQGATSEKLFF TGTGCCATCAGTGAGCCGGGACAGGGGGCAACTAGTGAAAAACTGTTTTTT
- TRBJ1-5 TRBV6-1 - CASSEGDGRQQPQHF TGTGCCAGCAGTGAAGGTGACGGTAGGCAGCAGCCCCAGCATTTT
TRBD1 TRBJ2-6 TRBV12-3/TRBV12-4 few CASLQGSGANVLTF TGTGCCAGCTTACAGGGGTCTGGGGCCAACGTCCTGACTTTC
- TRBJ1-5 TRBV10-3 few CATGSGGGSNQPQHF TGTGCCACCGGGAGCGGGGGTGGAAGCAATCAGCCCCAGCATTTT
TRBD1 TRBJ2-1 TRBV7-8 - CASSSGQNNEQFF TGTGCCAGCAGCTCGGGACAGAACAATGAGCAGTTCTTC
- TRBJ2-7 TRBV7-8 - CASSPGQYF TGTGCCAGCAGCCCGGGACAGTACTTC
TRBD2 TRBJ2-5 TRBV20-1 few CSASTLAGRETQYF TGCAGTGCTAGTACCCTAGCGGGACGAGAGACCCAGTACTTC
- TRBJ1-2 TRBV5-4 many CASSSSNGYTF TGTGCCAGCAGCTCTAGCAATGGCTACACCTTC
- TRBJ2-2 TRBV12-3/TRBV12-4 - CASRGSLSNTGELFF TGTGCCAGCAGGGGATCTTTGAGCAACACCGGGGAGCTGTTTTTT